This T cell receptor beta chain appears in the sequencing data of a study of control samples from healthy donors and cancer patients. V gave up 3 bases and J gave up 5 bases, with 12 bases separating them. Looked up from germline, CDR1 is SGDLS and CDR2 is YYNGEE. The CDR3 contains 13 residues. TCRdb's table, derived via immunoSEQ multiplex PCR, lists solely in-frame clones and lacks some. The data contain hundreds of thousands of clones, 75% to 95% of them seen just once; the ten biggest clones take up 6% to 7%. This sequence joins TRBV9 and TRBJ2-7; D is perhaps TRBD1 (6 bases). This receptor was obtained from a man between 40 and 49 years old with head and neck cancer. The sequenced sample consisted of PBMCs. CDR3 bases: TGTGCCAGCAGCGATCAACAGGGACACGAGCAGTACTTC. Residues: CASSDQQGHEQYF.